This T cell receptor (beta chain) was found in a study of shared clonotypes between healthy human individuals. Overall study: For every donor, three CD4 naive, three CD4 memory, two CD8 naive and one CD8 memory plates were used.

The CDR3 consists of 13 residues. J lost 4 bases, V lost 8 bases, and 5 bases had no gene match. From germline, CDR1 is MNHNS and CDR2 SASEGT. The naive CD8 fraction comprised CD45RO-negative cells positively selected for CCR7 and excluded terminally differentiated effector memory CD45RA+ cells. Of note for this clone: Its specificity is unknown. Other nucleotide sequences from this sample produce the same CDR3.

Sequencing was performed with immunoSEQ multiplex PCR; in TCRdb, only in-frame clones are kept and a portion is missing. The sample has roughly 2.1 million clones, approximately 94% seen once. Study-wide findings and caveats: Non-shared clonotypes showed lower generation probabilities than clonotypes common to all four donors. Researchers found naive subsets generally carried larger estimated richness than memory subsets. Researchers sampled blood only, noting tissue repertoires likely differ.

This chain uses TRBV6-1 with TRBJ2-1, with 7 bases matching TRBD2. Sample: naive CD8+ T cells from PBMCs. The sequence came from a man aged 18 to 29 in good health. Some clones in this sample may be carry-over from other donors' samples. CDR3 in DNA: TGTGCCAGCGGGCTAGCGGATTACAATGAGCAGTTCTTC. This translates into CASGLADYNEQFF.